This entry lists 14 T cell receptor beta chains sequenced from one sample in a study of T-cell reconstitution after alpha-beta-depleted transplantation in children. TCRbeta library preparation incorporated unique molecular identifiers. TCRdb reanalysed the PCR reads using MiXCR and keeps one entry per CDR3 protein. The table lists fewer than 700,000 distinct CDR3 sequences, roughly 13% of them singletons, with 2% to 2.5% in the top ten. Sequencing was performed on PBMCs, mostly from graft donor cells, taken 360 days after TCRalphabeta/CD19-depleted stem cell transplant. The receptor set was obtained from a male patient younger than 18 who had a stem cell transplant for acute myeloid leukemia, so the T cells may come from the graft donor.

This clonotype was found a few times. V is TRBV30 and J is TRBJ1-1; 8 bases are a match to TRBD1. V dropped 7 bases and J dropped 5; count of bases not matched to a gene: 12. The V gene's germline CDR1 is GTSNPN and CDR2 SVGIG (reference sequence). The length of the CDR3 is 14 residues. DNA for the CDR3: TGTGCCTTCGACAGGGGAAGCGTGTCTACTGAAGCTTTCTTT. It translates to CAFDRGSVSTEAFF.

This chain links TRBV29-1 with TRBJ2-1; D might be TRBD1 or TRBD2, each matching 6 bases. Trimming removed 6 bases from V and 4 bases from J, with 13 bases in between. This CDR3 region has 13 residues. Per germline, CDR1 SQVTM and CDR2 ANQGSEA. CDR3 loop: CSVPGAQYNEQFF. The DNA for the CDR3 is TGCAGCGTCCCGGGGGCCCAATACAATGAGCAGTTCTTC.

This clonotype occurred many times. The J gene is TRBJ2-2, the V gene TRBV7-3; D gene uncertain. Germline assignment: CDR1 SGHTA and CDR2 FQGTGA. Trimming cost V 5 bases and J 7 bases, with 8 bases left between them. The CDR3 has 12 residues. CDR3 sequence (DNA): TGTGCCAGCAGCCCCCCCAACGGGGAGCTGTTTTTT. It encodes CASSPPNGELFF.

The chain carries TRBV4-3 and TRBJ2-5; either TRBD1 or TRBD2 may fit D (7 bases each). The CDR3 runs to 17 residues. Germline V lookup: CDR1 LGHNA, CDR2 YSLEER. With 5 bases removed from V and 2 bases from J, the gap between germline ends came to 21 bases. The CDR3 DNA sequence: TGCGCCAGCAGCTACAGTGGGGGGAGGGGGCTACAAGAGACCCAGTACTTC. Translation gives CASSYSGGRGLQETQYF.

The chain recombines TRBV20-1 with TRBJ1-3; tentatively, D is TRBD1 (6 bases). Trimming stripped 4 bases from V and 8 bases from J, with 15 bases between. The CDR3 loop spans 13 amino acids. Germline assignment: CDR1 DFQATT and CDR2 SNEGSKA (reference sequence). DNA of the CDR3: TGCAGTGCTACCCGGGACAAAGAGGACACCATATATTTT. It encodes CSATRDKEDTIYF.

This clonotype has more than one count but fewer than ten. The genes are TRBV4-3 and TRBJ2-1; TRBD1 might be the D (7 bases). Germline values: CDR1 LGHNA, CDR2 YSLEER. This CDR3 is 14 amino acids long. V was trimmed by 3 bases and J by 7 bases, leaving 13 bases between them. CDR3 region: CASSHLTGRNEQFF. The CDR3 DNA sequence: TGCGCCAGCAGCCATCTGACAGGGAGGAATGAGCAGTTCTTC.

The V call is TRBV11-1, the J call TRBJ2-1; no reliable D call. Trimming took 0 bases from V and 8 from J, leaving 14 bases between them. This CDR3 is 15 amino acids long. CDR1 is SGHAT, CDR2 FQDESV, per germline (reference sequence). The CDR3 nucleotides are TGTGCCAGCAGCTTAGCCCCTAACAAAAACTATGAGCAGTTCTTC. Its protein product is CASSLAPNKNYEQFF.

V gene TRBV28 combines with J gene TRBJ1-5, with 7 positions matching TRBD1. The CDR3 runs 15 residues. Germline V gene sequence: CDR1 MDHEN, CDR2 SYDVKM. V shed 8 bases, J shed 7 bases, and the junction held 14 bases outside the gene matches. CDR3 amino acids: CASVSLTGMGQPQHF. DNA for the CDR3: TGTGCCAGCGTATCCCTGACAGGGATGGGACAGCCCCAGCATTTT.

The rearrangement joins TRBV20-1 to TRBJ2-4; a possible D gene is TRBD1 (5 bases). The V end lost 1 base, the J end lost 9 bases, and 16 bases lay between the germline ends. Germline assignment: CDR1 DFQATT and CDR2 SNEGSKA (reference sequence). This CDR3 has 14 residues. DNA for the CDR3: TGCAGTGCTAGAGTTTTAGCCAGGGAAAGCATTCAGTACTTC. Translating it yields CSARVLARESIQYF.

This chain uses TRBV29-1 with TRBJ2-7; D unclear. This CDR3 spans 13 amino acids. V was pared by 5 bases and J by 2 bases, with 13 bases between. CDR1 is SQVTM, CDR2 ANQGSEA, per germline. CDR3 in amino acids: CSVSQRLAYEQYF. CDR3 nucleotide sequence: TGCAGCGTTTCCCAGCGCCTCGCCTACGAGCAGTACTTC.

This clonotype was observed a handful of times. The genes are TRBV29-1 and TRBJ2-5, with a possible D match to TRBD2 (6 bases). V lost 2 bases, J lost 1 base, and 14 bases lay in between. The CDR3 consists of 15 residues. Germline CDR1 is SQVTM and CDR2 is ANQGSEA. The CDR3 nucleotides are TGCAGCGTTGAAAGGGGACTTCGGGCCCAAGAGACCCAGTACTTC. It encodes CSVERGLRAQETQYF.

This chain uses TRBV9 with TRBJ2-1; D is possibly TRBD2 (6 bases). Trimming pared 4 bases from V and 5 bases from J, leaving 7 bases between. The CDR3 consists of 12 residues. Germline V gives CDR1 SGDLS, CDR2 YYNGEE. CDR3 coding DNA: TGTGCCAGCAGCACTAGCCACAATGAGCAGTTCTTC. It yields the protein CASSTSHNEQFF. The variable domain in full, completed from reference TRBV9 and TRBJ2-1, reads DSGVTQTPKHLITATGQRVTLRCSPRSGDLSVYWYQQSLDQGLQFLIQYYNGEERAKGNILERFSAQQFPDLHSELNLSSLELGDSALYFCASSTSHNEQFFGPGTRLTVL.

The V call is TRBV12-3 or TRBV12-4, the J call TRBJ2-1; D gene uncertain. V lost 3 bases and J 8 bases, leaving 14 bases between the germline ends. The CDR3 loop spans 14 amino acids. As DNA, the CDR3 is TGTGCCAGCAGTTTGTTCGCTCCCTCTGATGAGCAGTTCTTC. The encoded protein is CASSLFAPSDEQFF.

The V gene is TRBV11-2, the J gene TRBJ2-7; 10 bases fit TRBD1. V lost 4 bases and J lost 0; bases outside the gene matches: 3. The CDR3 totals 15 residues. In germline, CDR1 is SGHAT, CDR2 FQNNGV. CDR3 residues: CASSSDRGPSYEQYF. The CDR3 DNA is TGTGCCAGCAGCTCCGACAGGGGGCCCTCCTACGAGCAGTACTTC.